These 14 T cell receptor beta chains came from one sample sequenced in a study of CD4 T cells in relation to SARS-CoV-2 and coronaviruses. Sequencing used immunoSEQ multiplex PCR; TCRdb keeps in-frame clones, though not all of them. This sample has some 42,000 clones, with over 75% found just once. Sequenced input: memory CD4+ T cells from PBMCs. These receptors all come from an adult with COVID-19.

This clone was found once. The rearrangement joins TRBV29-1 to TRBJ2-1; D tentatively fits TRBD1 or TRBD2 (5 bases each). In germline, CDR1 is SQVTM, CDR2 ANQGSEA. Deletions cut 6 bases from V and 5 bases from J, with 17 bases between. This CDR3 contains 14 residues. The CDR3 region is CSVSGTPEDNEQFF. The CDR3 DNA reads TGCAGCGTCTCGGGGACCCCCGAGGACAATGAGCAGTTCTTC.

The chain joins TRBV6-5 to TRBJ2-1, with D possibly matching TRBD1 (6 bases). CDR3 size: 13 residues. Trimming left V 4 bases short and J 10 bases short, with 14 bases between. Germline values: CDR1 MNHEY, CDR2 SVGAGI. DNA for the CDR3: TGTGCCAGCAGTTCCCCAGGGGTAGGCGAGCAGTTCTTC. It encodes CASSSPGVGEQFF.

This chain links TRBV3-1 (or the pseudogene TRBV3-2) with TRBJ1-1, with TRBD1 as a possible D gene (6 bases). Germline lookup yields CDR1 LGHDT and CDR2 YNNKEL (reference sequence). The CDR3 is 15 amino acids. Trimming removed 5 bases from V and 1 base from J, with 14 bases in between. For the CDR3, the DNA is TGTGCCAGCAGCGCCTACAGGGCATCGAACACTGAAGCTTTCTTT. As protein: CASSAYRASNTEAFF.

The chain employs TRBV6-4 and TRBJ1-2; 10 bases line up with TRBD1. Germline-derived CDR1 and CDR2 are MRHNA and SNTAGT. This CDR3 region has 15 residues. V was clipped by 2 bases and J by 6 bases; unmatched bases: 6. Here the CDR3 reads CASSDDGQGVNGYTF. DNA for the CDR3: TGTGCCAGCAGTGACGATGGACAGGGGGTAAATGGCTACACCTTC.

The CDR3 bases are TGTGCCACCAAAGACAACCAAGAGACCCAGTACTTC. This encodes CATKDNQETQYF. The rearrangement links TRBV2 to TRBJ2-5; D gene ambiguous. Between the trimmed V and J ends, which lost 10 bases and 0 bases, there was a span of 9 bases. Germline V gene lookup returns CDR1 SNHLY and CDR2 FYNNEI. This CDR3 has 12 residues.

This rearrangement joins TRBV11-2 to TRBJ1-2; tentatively, D is TRBD1 (5 bases). The germline gives CDR1 SGHAT, CDR2 FQNNGV. The CDR3 spans 15 residues. Trimming cost V 5 bases and J 2 bases, with 15 bases left between them. CDR3 loop: CASSLMSGGNYGYTF. DNA for the CDR3: TGTGCCAGCAGCCTTATGTCGGGGGGGAACTATGGCTACACCTTC. The variable domain in full, completed from reference TRBV11-2 and TRBJ1-2, reads EAGVAQSPRYKIIEKRQSVAFWCNPISGHATLYWYQQILGQGPKLLIQFQNNGVVDDSQLPKDRFSAERLKGVDSTLKIQPAKLEDSAVYLCASSLMSGGNYGYTFGSGTRLTVV.

In this sample, this clone turned up once. This chain links TRBV6-6 with TRBJ2-7, with D possibly being TRBD1 (7 bases). Germline CDR1 MNHNY, CDR2 SVGAGI (reference sequence). V was clipped by 2 bases and J by 3 bases, with 17 bases between them. CDR3 size: 16 residues. Here the CDR3 DNA reads TGTGCCAGCAGTTACGGAGGGGGCCGAGCCAACTACGAGCAGTACTTC. This codes for CASSYGGGRANYEQYF.

The chain carries TRBV27 and TRBJ2-7; a weak D match, TRBD1 (6 bases). Germline V gene data show CDR1 as MNHEY and CDR2 as SMNVEV (reference sequence). With 1 base removed from V and 1 base from J, the gap between germline ends came to 11 bases. CDR3 length: 15 residues. For the CDR3, the DNA is TGTGCCAGCAGTTTATTGGTGGGACAATCCTACGAGCAGTACTTC. Its translation: CASSLLVGQSYEQYF.

The chain couples TRBV27 to TRBJ1-1, with TRBD1 identical over 8 bases. The trim removed 7 bases at V and 0 bases at J, leaving 7 bases unmatched. CDR1 is MNHEY, CDR2 SMNVEV, per germline (reference sequence). This CDR3 spans 15 amino acids. CDR3 loop: CASTKLTGVNTEAFF. CDR3 in DNA: TGTGCCAGCACCAAATTGACAGGGGTGAACACTGAAGCTTTCTTT.

The chain uses TRBV6-2 or TRBV6-3 and TRBJ2-7, with D perhaps matching TRBD2 (7 bases). This CDR3 is built from 17 residues. Trimming left V 0 bases short and J 4 bases short, with 19 bases between. CDR1 is MNHEY, CDR2 SVGEGT, per germline. CDR3 nucleotide sequence: TGTGCCAGCAGTTACTCGATATTGCGGGGGACAAGTTACGAGCAGTACTTC. Protein product: CASSYSILRGTSYEQYF.

This chain uses TRBV29-1 with TRBJ2-7, with 11 nucleotides matching TRBD1. Trimming cost V 7 bases and J 4 bases; bases outside gene matches: 3. This CDR3 spans 12 amino acids. Germline loops: CDR1 SQVTM, CDR2 ANQGSEA. CDR3: CSAGDRGYEQYF. The CDR3 region has the DNA TGCAGCGCCGGGGACAGGGGGTACGAGCAGTACTTC.

This chain uses TRBV9 with TRBJ2-5, with D possibly TRBD2 on 8 matching bases. The CDR3 runs to 15 residues. Germline V gene sequence: CDR1 SGDLS, CDR2 YYNGEE. Trimming removed 7 bases from V and 1 base from J, with 17 bases in between. In DNA, the CDR3 is TGTGCCAGCGGACGGACAGGACTAGCCCAAGAGACCCAGTACTTC. It is translated as CASGRTGLAQETQYF.

V is TRBV6-2 or TRBV6-3 and J is TRBJ1-6, with D perhaps TRBD1 (5 bases). This CDR3 is 16 amino acids long. Looked up from germline, CDR1 is MNHEY and CDR2 is SVGEGT. Deletions cut 6 bases from V and 0 bases from J, with 12 bases between. The CDR3, as DNA: TGTGCCAGCAGCCCAGGGCGAAGCTCCTATAATTCACCCCTCCACTTT. Translated: CASSPGRSSYNSPLHF.

J is TRBJ2-7 and V is TRBV5-1, with TRBD1 as a possible D gene (5 bases). In germline, CDR1 is SGHRS, CDR2 YFSETQ. Deletions cut 0 bases from V and 2 bases from J, with 12 bases between. This CDR3 comprises 15 residues. The CDR3 sequence is CASSLESRATYEQYF. In DNA form, the CDR3 reads TGCGCCAGCAGCTTGGAATCCAGGGCCACCTACGAGCAGTACTTC.